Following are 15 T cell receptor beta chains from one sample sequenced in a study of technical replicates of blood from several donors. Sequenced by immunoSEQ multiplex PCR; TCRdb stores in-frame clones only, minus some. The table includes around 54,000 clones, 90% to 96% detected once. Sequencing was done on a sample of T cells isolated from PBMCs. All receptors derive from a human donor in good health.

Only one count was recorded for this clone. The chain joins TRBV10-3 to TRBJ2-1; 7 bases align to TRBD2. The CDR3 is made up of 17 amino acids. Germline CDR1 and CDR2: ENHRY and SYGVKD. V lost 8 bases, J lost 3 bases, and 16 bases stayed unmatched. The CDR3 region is CAIETGSGPNNYNEQFF. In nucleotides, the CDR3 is TGTGCCATCGAGACTGGTAGCGGGCCAAATAACTACAATGAGCAGTTCTTC.

The CDR3 nucleotides read TGCAGCGCTGGGGACAGGGCCTCCTATGGCTACACCTTC. Translating it yields CSAGDRASYGYTF. The chain combines TRBV29-1 with TRBJ1-2, with 9 nucleotides matching TRBD1. The germline V gene has CDR1 SQVTM and CDR2 ANQGSEA. This CDR3 is built from 13 residues. The V gene end was trimmed by 7 bases and the J gene end by 4 bases; junction bases not matched to a gene: 7. The whole variable domain, filled in from reference TRBV29-1 and TRBJ1-2, reads SAVISQKPSRDICQRGTSLTIQCQVDSQVTMMFWYRQQPGQSLTLIATANQGSEATYESGFVIDKFPISRPNLTFSTLTVSNMSPEDSSIYLCSAGDRASYGYTFGSGTRLTVV.

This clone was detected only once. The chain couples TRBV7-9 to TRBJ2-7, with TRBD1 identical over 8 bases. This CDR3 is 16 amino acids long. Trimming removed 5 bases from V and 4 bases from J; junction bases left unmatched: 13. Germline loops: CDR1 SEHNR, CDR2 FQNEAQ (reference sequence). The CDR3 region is CASSRNRDRGKYEQYF. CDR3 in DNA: TGTGCCAGCAGCCGCAATAGAGACAGGGGAAAATACGAGCAGTACTTC.

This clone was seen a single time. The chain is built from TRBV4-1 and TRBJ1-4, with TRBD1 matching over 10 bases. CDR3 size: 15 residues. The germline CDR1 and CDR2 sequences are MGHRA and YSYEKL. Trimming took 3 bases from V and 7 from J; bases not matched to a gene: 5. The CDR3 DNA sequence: TGCGCCAGCAGCCATGTCGACAGGGGGCTTGAAAAACTGTTTTTT. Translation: CASSHVDRGLEKLFF.

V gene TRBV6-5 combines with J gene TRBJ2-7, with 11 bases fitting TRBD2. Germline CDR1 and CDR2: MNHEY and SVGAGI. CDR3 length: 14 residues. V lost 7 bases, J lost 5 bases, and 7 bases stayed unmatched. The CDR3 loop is CASTLKGLADEQYF. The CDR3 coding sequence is TGTGCCAGCACCCTAAAGGGACTAGCGGACGAGCAGTACTTC.

This CDR3 is CASSSDRTSLYGYTF. As DNA, the CDR3 is TGTGCCAGCAGTTCAGACAGGACCTCTCTCTATGGCTACACCTTC. This chain uses TRBV27 with TRBJ1-2, with D perhaps TRBD1 (6 bases). The length of the CDR3 is 15 residues. Germline V gives CDR1 MNHEY, CDR2 SMNVEV (reference sequence). Trimming removed 4 bases from V and 4 bases from J, with 16 bases in between.

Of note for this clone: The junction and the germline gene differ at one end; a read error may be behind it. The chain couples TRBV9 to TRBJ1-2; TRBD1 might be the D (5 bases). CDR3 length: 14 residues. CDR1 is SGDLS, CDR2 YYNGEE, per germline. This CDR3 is CASSNYTSRGDSSF. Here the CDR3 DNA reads TGTGCCAGCAGCAATTATACCTCTCGCGGCGACAGCTCCTTC.

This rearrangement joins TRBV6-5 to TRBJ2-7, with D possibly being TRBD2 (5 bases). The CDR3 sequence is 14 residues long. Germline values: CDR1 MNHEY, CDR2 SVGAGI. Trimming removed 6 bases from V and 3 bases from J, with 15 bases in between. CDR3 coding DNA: TGTGCCAGCAGGACCCGGGATAAGCTCTACGAGCAGTACTTC. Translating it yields CASRTRDKLYEQYF.

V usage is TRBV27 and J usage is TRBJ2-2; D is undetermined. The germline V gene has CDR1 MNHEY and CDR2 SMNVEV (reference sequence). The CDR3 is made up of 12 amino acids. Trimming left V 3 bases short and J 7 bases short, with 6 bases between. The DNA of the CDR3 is TGTGCCAGCAGTTTCCCTAACGGGGAGCTGTTTTTT. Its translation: CASSFPNGELFF.

CDR3 DNA sequence: TGTGCCAGCAGCCTTGGCCTCTACGAGCAGTACTTC. Translating it yields CASSLGLYEQYF. The chain employs TRBV11-2 and TRBJ2-7; D not certain. The CDR3 spans 12 residues. The V end lost 5 bases, the J end lost 3 bases, and 8 bases lay between the germline ends. Germline V gives CDR1 SGHAT, CDR2 FQNNGV.

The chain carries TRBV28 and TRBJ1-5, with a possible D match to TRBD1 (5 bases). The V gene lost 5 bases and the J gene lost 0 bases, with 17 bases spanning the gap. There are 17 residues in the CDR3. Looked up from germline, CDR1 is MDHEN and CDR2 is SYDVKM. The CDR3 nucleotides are TGTGCCAGCAGTGCCGACCTTACAGGAGATAGCAATCAGCCCCAGCATTTT. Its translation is CASSADLTGDSNQPQHF.

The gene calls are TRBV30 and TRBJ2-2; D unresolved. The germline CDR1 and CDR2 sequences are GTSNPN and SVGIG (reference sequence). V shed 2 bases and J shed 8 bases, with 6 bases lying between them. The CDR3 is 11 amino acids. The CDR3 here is CAWSREGELFF. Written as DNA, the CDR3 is TGTGCCTGGAGTCGCGAGGGGGAGCTGTTTTTT.

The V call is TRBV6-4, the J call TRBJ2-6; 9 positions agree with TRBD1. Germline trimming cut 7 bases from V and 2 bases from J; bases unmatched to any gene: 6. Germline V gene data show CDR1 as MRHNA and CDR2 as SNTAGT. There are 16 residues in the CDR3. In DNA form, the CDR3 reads TGTGCCAGCACTCCGGGACAGGGAACTGGGGCCAACGTCCTGACTTTC. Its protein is CASTPGQGTGANVLTF.

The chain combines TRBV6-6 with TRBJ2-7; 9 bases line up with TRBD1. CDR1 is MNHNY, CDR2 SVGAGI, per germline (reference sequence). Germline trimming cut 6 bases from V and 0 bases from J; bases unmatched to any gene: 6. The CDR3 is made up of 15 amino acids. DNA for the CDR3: TGTGCCAGCAGAGCCGGGACAGGGAGCTCCTACGAGCAGTACTTC. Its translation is CASRAGTGSSYEQYF.

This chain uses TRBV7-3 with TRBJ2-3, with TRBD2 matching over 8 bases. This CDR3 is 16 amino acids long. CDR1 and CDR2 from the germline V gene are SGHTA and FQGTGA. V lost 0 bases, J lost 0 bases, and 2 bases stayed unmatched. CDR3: CASSLTAGGSTDTQYF. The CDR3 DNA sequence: TGTGCCAGCAGCTTAACTGCGGGAGGCAGCACAGATACGCAGTATTTT. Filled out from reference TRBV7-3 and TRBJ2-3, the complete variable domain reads GAGVSQTPSNKVTEKGKYVELRCDPISGHTALYWYRQSLGQGPEFLIYFQGTGAADDSGLPNDRFFAVRPEGSVSTLKIQRTERGDSAVYLCASSLTAGGSTDTQYFGPGTRLTVL.